This record concerns one T cell receptor beta chain sequence. Losses at the gene ends were 4 bases for V and 6 bases for J; bases not matched to a gene: 6. This CDR3 contains 15 residues. CDR1 and CDR2 from the germline V gene are MDHEN and SYDVKM. Indicated treatment: preoperative locoregional IRX-2 cytokine immunotherapy. Patients received preoperative, locoregional IRX-2 cytokine immunotherapy in a phase Ib study. These data are taken from a study of preoperative IRX-2 immunotherapy in early breast cancer. Sequenced by immunoSEQ multiplex PCR; TCRdb stores in-frame clones only, minus some. Altogether 35,000 to 45,000 clones are present, roughly four fifths being singletons, with the ten largest covering approximately 1.5%.

The specimen comprised lymph node tissue, sampled after IRX-2 immunotherapy. The chain has TRBV28 and TRBJ1-5; 10 nucleotides match TRBD1. The receptor was isolated from a human donor with breast cancer. This CDR3 reads CASSSPGQGIQPQHF. In nucleotides, the CDR3 is TGTGCCAGCAGTTCCCCGGGACAGGGGATTCAGCCCCAGCATTTT.